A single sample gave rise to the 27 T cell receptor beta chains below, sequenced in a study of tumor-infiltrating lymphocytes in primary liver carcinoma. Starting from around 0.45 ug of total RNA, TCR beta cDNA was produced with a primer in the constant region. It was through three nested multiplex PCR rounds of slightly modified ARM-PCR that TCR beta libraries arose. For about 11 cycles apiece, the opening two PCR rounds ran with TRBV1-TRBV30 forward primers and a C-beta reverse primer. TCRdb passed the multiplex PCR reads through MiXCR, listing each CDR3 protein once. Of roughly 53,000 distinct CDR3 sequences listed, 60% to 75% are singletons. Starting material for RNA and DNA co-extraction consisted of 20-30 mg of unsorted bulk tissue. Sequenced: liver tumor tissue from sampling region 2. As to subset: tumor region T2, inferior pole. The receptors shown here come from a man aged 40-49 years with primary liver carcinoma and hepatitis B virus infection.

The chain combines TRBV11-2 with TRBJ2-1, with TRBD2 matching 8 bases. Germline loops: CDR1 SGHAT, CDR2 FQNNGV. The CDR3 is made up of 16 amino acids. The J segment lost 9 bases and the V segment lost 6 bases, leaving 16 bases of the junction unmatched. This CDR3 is CASRSDIGLAMGEQFF. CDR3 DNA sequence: TGTGCCAGCAGGTCGGATATCGGACTAGCTATGGGTGAGCAGTTCTTC.

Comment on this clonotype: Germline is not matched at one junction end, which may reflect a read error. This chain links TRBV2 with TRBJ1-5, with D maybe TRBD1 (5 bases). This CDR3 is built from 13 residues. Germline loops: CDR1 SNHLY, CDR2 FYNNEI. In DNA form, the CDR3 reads TGTACCAGCAGTGAGGATGGGGGTCAGCCCCAACATTTT. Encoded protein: CTSSEDGGQPQHF.

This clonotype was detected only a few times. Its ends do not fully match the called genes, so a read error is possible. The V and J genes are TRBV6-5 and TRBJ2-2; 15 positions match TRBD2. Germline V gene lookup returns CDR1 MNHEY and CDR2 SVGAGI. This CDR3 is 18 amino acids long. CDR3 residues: CASSLLGLAGGPIGELYF. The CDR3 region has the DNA TGTGCCAGCAGTCTGCTCGGACTAGCGGGAGGGCCGATCGGGGAGCTGTATTTT.

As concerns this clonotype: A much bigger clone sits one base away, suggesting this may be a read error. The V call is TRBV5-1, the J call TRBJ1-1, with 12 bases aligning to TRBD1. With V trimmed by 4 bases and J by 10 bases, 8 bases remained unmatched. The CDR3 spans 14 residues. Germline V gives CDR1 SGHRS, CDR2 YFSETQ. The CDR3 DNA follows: TGCGCCAGCAGCGTAGGGACAGGGGGCTTGGGAGCTTTCTTT. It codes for CASSVGTGGLGAFF.

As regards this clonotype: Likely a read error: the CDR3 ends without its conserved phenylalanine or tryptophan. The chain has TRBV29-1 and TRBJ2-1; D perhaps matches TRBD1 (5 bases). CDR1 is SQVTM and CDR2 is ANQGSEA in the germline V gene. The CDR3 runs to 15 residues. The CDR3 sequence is CSVGPPSSSYNEQFR. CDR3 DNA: TGCAGTGTGGGGCCTCCTTCCAGTTCCTACAATGAACAGTTCCGC.

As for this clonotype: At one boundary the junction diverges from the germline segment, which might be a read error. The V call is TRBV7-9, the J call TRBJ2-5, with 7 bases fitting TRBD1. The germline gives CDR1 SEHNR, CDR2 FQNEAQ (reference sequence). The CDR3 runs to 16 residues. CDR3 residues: CTSSLGMTGSLETQYF. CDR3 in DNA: TGTACCAGCAGCTTAGGAATGACAGGGTCGCTGGAGACCCAGTACTTC.

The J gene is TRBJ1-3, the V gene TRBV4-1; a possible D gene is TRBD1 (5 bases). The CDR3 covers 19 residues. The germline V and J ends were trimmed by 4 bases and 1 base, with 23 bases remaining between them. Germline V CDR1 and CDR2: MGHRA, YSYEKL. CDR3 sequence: CASSPAVRGMLRSGNTIYF. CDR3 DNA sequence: TGCGCCAGCAGCCCGGCCGTAAGGGGAATGCTACGGTCTGGAAACACCATATATTTT.

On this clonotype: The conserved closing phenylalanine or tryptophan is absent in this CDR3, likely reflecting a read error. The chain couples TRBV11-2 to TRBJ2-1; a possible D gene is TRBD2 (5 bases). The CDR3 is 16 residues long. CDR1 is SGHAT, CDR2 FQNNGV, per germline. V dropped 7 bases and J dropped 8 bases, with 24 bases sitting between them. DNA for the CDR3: TGTGCCAGCACCTCGCGCCCCAACGGGATGATCTATGAGCAGTTCCTC. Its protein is CASTSRPNGMIYEQFL.

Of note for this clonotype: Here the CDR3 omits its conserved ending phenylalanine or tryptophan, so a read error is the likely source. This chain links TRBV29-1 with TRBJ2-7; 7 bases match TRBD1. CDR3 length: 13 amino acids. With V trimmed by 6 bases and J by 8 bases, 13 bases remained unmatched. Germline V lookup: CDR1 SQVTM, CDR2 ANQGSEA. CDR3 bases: TGCAGCGTCAACAGGGGTGGACGGAACAAGCAGTACTAC. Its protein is CSVNRGGRNKQYY.

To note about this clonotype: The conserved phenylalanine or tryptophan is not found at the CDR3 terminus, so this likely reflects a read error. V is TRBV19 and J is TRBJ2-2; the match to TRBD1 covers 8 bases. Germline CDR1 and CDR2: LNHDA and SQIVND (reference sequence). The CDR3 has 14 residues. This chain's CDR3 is CASRQGTDTGELFS. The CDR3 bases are TGTGCCAGCAGACAGGGGACCGACACTGGGGAGCTGTTTTCT.

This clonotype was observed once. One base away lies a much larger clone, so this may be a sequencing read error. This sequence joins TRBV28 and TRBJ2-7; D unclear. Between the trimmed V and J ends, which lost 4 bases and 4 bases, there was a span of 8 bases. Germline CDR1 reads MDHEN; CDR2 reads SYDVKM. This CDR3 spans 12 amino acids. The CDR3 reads CASSSHLYEQYF. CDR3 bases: TGTGCCAGCAGTTCTCACCTTTACGAGCAGTACTTC.

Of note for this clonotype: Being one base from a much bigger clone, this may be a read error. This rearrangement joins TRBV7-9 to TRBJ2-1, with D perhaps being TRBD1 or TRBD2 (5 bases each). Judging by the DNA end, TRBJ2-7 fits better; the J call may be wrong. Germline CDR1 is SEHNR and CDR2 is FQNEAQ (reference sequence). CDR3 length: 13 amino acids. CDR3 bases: TGTGCCAGCAGACCGAACATGGGGGATGAGCAGTACTTC. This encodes CASRPNMGDEQYF.

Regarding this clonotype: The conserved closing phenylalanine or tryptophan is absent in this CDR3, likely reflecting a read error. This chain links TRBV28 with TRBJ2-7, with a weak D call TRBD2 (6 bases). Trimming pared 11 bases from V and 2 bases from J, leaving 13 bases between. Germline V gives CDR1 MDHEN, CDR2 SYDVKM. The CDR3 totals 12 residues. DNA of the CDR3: TGTGCCTCCGCCCCGGGGGCCTACGAGCAGTACTCC. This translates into CASAPGAYEQYS.

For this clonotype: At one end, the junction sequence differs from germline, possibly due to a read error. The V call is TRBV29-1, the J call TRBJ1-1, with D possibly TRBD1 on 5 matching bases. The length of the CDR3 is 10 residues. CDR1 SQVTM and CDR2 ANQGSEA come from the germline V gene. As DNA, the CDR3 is TGCAGGGTTGAAGAGGGGAAAGCTTGCTTT. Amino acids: CRVEEGKACF.

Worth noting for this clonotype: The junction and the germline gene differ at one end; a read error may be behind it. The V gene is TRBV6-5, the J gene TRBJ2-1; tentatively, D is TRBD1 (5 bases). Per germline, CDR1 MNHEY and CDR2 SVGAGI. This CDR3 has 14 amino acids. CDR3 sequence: CASSYKRTDNEHFF. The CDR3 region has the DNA TGTGCCAGCAGTTACAAACGGACGGACAATGAGCACTTCTTC.

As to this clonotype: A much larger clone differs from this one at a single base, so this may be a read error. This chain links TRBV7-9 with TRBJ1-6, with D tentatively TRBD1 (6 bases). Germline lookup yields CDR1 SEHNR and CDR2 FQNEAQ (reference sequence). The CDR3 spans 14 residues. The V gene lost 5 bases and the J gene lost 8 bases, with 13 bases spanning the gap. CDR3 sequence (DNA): TGTGCCAGCAGCACCCGACAGGTACATTCACCCCTCCACTTT. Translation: CASSTRQVHSPLHF.

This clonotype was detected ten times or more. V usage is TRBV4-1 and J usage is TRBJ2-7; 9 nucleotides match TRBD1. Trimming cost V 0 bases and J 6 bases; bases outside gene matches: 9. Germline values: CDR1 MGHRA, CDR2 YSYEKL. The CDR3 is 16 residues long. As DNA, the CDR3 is TGCGCCAGCAGCCAAGATCGGACAGGGGTTAAATCCGAGCAGTACTTC. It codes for CASSQDRTGVKSEQYF.

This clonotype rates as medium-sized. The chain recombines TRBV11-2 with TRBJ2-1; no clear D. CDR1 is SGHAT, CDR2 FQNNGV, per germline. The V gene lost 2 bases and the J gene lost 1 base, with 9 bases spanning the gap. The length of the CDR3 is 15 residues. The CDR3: CASSLLLLSYNEQFF. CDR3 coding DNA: TGTGCCAGCAGCTTACTCCTACTGTCCTACAATGAGCAGTTCTTC.

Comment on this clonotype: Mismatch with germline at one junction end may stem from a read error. The chain's CDR3 is CASRERDTSYGCTF. The DNA of the CDR3 is TGTGCCAGCAGAGAGAGAGACACCTCCTATGGCTGCACCTTC. V is TRBV11-2 and J is TRBJ1-2; D is undetermined. The CDR3 is 14 amino acids. CDR1 and CDR2 from the germline V gene are SGHAT and FQNNGV.

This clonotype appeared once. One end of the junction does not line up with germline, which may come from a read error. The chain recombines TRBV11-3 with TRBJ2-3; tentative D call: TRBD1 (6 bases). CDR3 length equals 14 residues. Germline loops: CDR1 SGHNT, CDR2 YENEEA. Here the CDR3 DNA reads TGTGCCAGCAGCCTAGTAGCGATAGGGGGTACGCAGTATTTC. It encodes CASSLVAIGGTQYF.

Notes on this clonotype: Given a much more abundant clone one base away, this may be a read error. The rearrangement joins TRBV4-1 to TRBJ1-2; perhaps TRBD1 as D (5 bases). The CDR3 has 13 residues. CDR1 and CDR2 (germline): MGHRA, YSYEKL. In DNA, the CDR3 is TGCGCCAGCAACCAAGCCACAGGATATGGCTACACCTTC. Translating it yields CASNQATGYGYTF.

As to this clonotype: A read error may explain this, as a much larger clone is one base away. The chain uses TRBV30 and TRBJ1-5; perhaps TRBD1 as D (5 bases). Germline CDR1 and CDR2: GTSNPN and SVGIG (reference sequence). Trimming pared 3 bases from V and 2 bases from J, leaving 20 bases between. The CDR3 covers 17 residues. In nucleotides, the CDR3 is TGTGCCTGGAGCTCCGTAGGGGCAAATTGGGGCAATCAGCCCCAGCATTTT. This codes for CAWSSVGANWGNQPQHF.

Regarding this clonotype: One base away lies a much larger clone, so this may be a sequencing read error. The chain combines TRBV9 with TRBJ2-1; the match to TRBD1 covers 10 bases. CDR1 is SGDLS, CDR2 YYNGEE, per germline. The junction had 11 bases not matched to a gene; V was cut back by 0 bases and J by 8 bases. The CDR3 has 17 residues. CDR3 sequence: CASSVGEGQGFPDEQFF. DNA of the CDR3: TGTGCCAGCAGCGTAGGGGAGGGACAGGGGTTCCCGGATGAGCAGTTCTTC.

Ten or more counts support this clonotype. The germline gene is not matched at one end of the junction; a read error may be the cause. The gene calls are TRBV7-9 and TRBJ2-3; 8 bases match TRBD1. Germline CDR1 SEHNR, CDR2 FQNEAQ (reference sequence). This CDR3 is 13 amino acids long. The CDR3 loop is CASSLLGQGVVDF. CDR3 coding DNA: TGTGCCAGCAGCTTGTTAGGACAGGGAGTCGTGGATTTT.

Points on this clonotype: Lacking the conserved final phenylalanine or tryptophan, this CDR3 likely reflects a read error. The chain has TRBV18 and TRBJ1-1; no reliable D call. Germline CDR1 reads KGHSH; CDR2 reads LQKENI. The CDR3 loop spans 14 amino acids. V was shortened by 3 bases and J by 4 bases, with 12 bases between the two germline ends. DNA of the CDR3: TGTGCCAGCTCACCGGACGCTCTTAGCACTGAAGCTTTCTTA. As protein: CASSPDALSTEAFL.

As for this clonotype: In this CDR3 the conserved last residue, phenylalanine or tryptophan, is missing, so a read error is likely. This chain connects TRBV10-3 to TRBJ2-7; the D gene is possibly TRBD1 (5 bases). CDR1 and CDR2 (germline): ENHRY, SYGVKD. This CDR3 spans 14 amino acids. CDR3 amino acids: CAISERQGSDEQYI. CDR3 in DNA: TGTGCCATCAGTGAGCGGCAGGGTTCCGACGAACAGTACATC.

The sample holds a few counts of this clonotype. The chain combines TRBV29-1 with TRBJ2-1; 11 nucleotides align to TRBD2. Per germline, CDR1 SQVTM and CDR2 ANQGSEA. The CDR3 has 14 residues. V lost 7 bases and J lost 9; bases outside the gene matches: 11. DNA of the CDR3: TGCAGCGGAGATAGCGGGAGGGCTCTCAGTGAGCAGTTCTTC. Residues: CSGDSGRALSEQFF.